This T cell receptor beta chain was identified in a study of blood T cell repertoires in COVID-19. Across the study: The origin of the acute and convalescent COVID-19 samples was the United States, Italy and Spain. The analysed material was cDNA or gDNA that came from T cells, B-cell-depleted T cells, or PBMCs.

The CDR3 spans 13 residues. Germline trimming cut 4 bases from V and 14 bases from J; bases unmatched to any gene: 9. The germline V gene encodes CDR1 SGHVS and CDR2 FQNEAQ. Using immunoSEQ multiplex PCR, the repertoire was profiled, and TCRdb retains in-frame clones only, with some absent. The repertoire has tens of thousands of clones, roughly 80% of them found once; the top ten carry approximately 30%. Sequenced input: peripheral blood. The clonotype comes from a man older than 75 with active or convalescent COVID-19. This chain links TRBV7-8 with TRBJ2-1; 9 bases agree with TRBD1. DNA of the CDR3: TGTGCCAGCAGCTATTCCGGGACAGGGAACGAGTTCTTC. Protein product: CASSYSGTGNEFF. Full variable domain (rest looked up from reference TRBV7-8 and TRBJ2-1): GAGVSQSPRYKVAKRGQDVALRCDPISGHVSLFWYQQALGQGPEFLTYFQNEAQLDKSGLPSDRFFAERPEGSVSTLKIQRTQQEDSAVYLCASSYSGTGNEFFGPGTRLTVL.